Following are 31 T cell receptor beta chains from one sample sequenced in a study of blood T cell repertoires in COVID-19. The repertoire was sequenced with immunoSEQ multiplex PCR; TCRdb's copy has only in-frame clones and lacks some. In the table there are approximately 100,000 clones, approximately 91% of which are singletons. Material: peripheral blood. These receptors were taken from a human donor in a cohort sampled during active COVID-19.

This rearrangement joins TRBV28 to TRBJ1-2, with D perhaps matching TRBD1 (6 bases). CDR1 is MDHEN and CDR2 is SYDVKM in the germline V gene. The CDR3 spans 13 residues. V lost 4 bases and J 2 bases, leaving 8 bases between the germline ends. CDR3 nucleotide sequence: TGTGCCAGCAGTTACGGACAGAACTATGGCTACACCTTC. This codes for CASSYGQNYGYTF.

The rearrangement uses TRBV5-1 and TRBJ2-6; maybe TRBD2 (5 bases). CDR1 and CDR2 (germline): SGHRS, YFSETQ. Trimming pared 6 bases from V and 4 bases from J, leaving 20 bases between. The CDR3 length is 17 residues. The CDR3 here is CASNTLGPGGGANVLTF. The CDR3, as DNA: TGCGCCAGCAACACCCTAGGGCCCGGAGGAGGGGCCAACGTCCTGACTTTC.

The chain is built from TRBV11-2 and TRBJ1-2; D not certain. Germline V gene lookup returns CDR1 SGHAT and CDR2 FQNNGV. Trimming pared 6 bases from V and 1 base from J, leaving 12 bases between. CDR3 size: 14 residues. CDR3 nucleotide sequence: TGTGCCAGCAGTAGGATAGCGATTAACTATGGCTACACCTTC. This encodes CASSRIAINYGYTF.

This clone came up once. This chain joins TRBV9 and TRBJ1-6; TRBD1 agrees at 7 bases. This CDR3 comprises 14 residues. Germline V gene sequence: CDR1 SGDLS, CDR2 YYNGEE. J gave up 8 bases and V 0 bases, and 2 bases lay outside the gene matches. The CDR3 nucleotides read TGTGCCAGCAGCGTAGCTCAGGGGGATTCACCCCTCCACTTT. The encoded protein is CASSVAQGDSPLHF.

The V call is TRBV4-2, the J call TRBJ1-2; possible D gene TRBD1, 6 bases. The ends were cut back, 3 bases at V and 8 bases at J, with 16 bases in the middle. The CDR3 covers 14 residues. In germline, CDR1 is LGHNA, CDR2 YNFKEQ. The CDR3 spells CASSQDPAGAGYTF. CDR3 coding DNA: TGTGCCAGCAGCCAGGACCCGGCGGGGGCCGGCTACACCTTC.

This chain uses TRBV6-6 with TRBJ2-5; 8 positions agree with TRBD1. The V segment lost 5 bases and the J segment 7 bases; nucleotides outside the gene matches: 12. This CDR3 spans 15 amino acids. In germline, CDR1 is MNHNY, CDR2 SVGAGI (reference sequence). Here the CDR3 DNA reads TGTGCCAGCAGTCCCCTGGTCGGACAGGGTTGGACCCAGTACTTC. Amino acids: CASSPLVGQGWTQYF.

V usage is TRBV5-1 and J usage is TRBJ2-1; D might be TRBD2 (6 bases). Germline V gene lookup returns CDR1 SGHRS and CDR2 YFSETQ. V gave up 5 bases and J gave up 0 bases, with 12 bases separating them. The CDR3 runs 15 residues. CDR3 nucleotides: TGCGCCAGCAGGCCGCTAGCGAGCTCCTACAATGAGCAGTTCTTC. This codes for CASRPLASSYNEQFF.

As concerns this clone: An end of the junction does not agree with germline; a read error may underlie this. This sequence joins TRBV7-2 and TRBJ2-1, with 11 positions matching TRBD1. The CDR3 has 13 amino acids. Germline-derived CDR1 and CDR2 are SGHTA and FQGNSA. The CDR3 spells CASSAPGQGVLIF. CDR3 sequence (DNA): TGTGCCAGCAGCGCTCCGGGACAGGGGGTATTGATCTTC.

This sequence joins TRBV19 and TRBJ1-1; a possible D gene is TRBD1 (6 bases). Germline CDR1 reads LNHDA; CDR2 reads SQIVND (reference sequence). Trimming removed 1 base at V and 7 bases at J, with 7 bases between. The CDR3 has 12 residues. The CDR3 DNA follows: TGTGCCAGTAGTATAGGACAGGTTGAAGCTTTCTTT. Encoded protein: CASSIGQVEAFF.

This chain uses TRBV6-6 with TRBJ1-1; TRBD1 might be the D (5 bases). The CDR3 is 16 amino acids. V lost 7 bases and J 1 base, leaving 19 bases between the germline ends. Germline lookup yields CDR1 MNHNY and CDR2 SVGAGI (reference sequence). CDR3 region: CASTALGRGENTEAFF. As DNA, the CDR3 is TGTGCCAGCACCGCCTTAGGGCGGGGCGAGAACACTGAAGCTTTCTTT.

This clone has more than one count but fewer than ten. The chain joins TRBV7-2 to TRBJ2-7; 11 nucleotides align to TRBD1. Germline V gene data show CDR1 as SGHTA and CDR2 as FQGNSA. The CDR3 sequence is 15 residues long. Germline trimming cut 5 bases from V and 4 bases from J; bases unmatched to any gene: 7. The CDR3 region is CASSPRTGGIYEQYF. In DNA, the CDR3 is TGTGCCAGCAGCCCAAGGACAGGGGGCATATACGAGCAGTACTTC.

V gene TRBV10-3 combines with J gene TRBJ2-5; D call uncertain. The CDR3 extends over 12 amino acids. V lost 0 bases to trimming and J lost 6 bases, with 5 bases between them. Germline values: CDR1 ENHRY, CDR2 SYGVKD. CDR3 sequence (DNA): TGTGCCATCAGTGAGTCGAGAAAGACCCAGTACTTC. This sequence encodes CAISESRKTQYF.

This clone was observed once. The chain recombines TRBV19 with TRBJ2-4; 8 nucleotides agree with TRBD1. Germline V gene sequence: CDR1 LNHDA, CDR2 SQIVND (reference sequence). This CDR3 has 14 amino acids. Trimming cost V 5 bases and J 8 bases; bases outside gene matches: 8. The DNA of the CDR3 is TGTGCCAGTAGTCTGGGACAGGCTAGGGACATTCAGTACTTC. Translation gives CASSLGQARDIQYF.

This chain uses TRBV6-6 with TRBJ2-7, with 9 bases aligning to TRBD1. Germline V gives CDR1 MNHNY, CDR2 SVGAGI (reference sequence). The CDR3 is made up of 14 amino acids. Trimming removed 7 bases from V and 5 bases from J; junction bases left unmatched: 9. The CDR3 sequence: CASTPGTGRHEQYF. The CDR3 nucleotides are TGTGCCAGCACCCCCGGGACAGGGAGACACGAGCAGTACTTC.

The chain uses TRBV12-5 and TRBJ2-1, with D uncertain. Germline V lookup: CDR1 LGHNT, CDR2 FRNRAP. Trimming removed 5 bases from V and 10 bases from J, with 12 bases in between. The CDR3 has 12 residues. CDR3 nucleotides: TGTGCTAGTGGTAGAGAGATTTCGGAGCAGTTCTTC. It encodes CASGREISEQFF. Full variable domain (missing parts from reference TRBV12-5 and TRBJ2-1): DARVTQTPRHKVTEMGQEVTMRCQPILGHNTVFWYRQTMMQGLELLAYFRNRAPLDDSGMPKDRFSAEMPDATLATLKIQPSEPRDSAVYFCASGREISEQFFGPGTRLTVL.

The rearrangement links TRBV6-1 to TRBJ2-1; D remains ambiguous. Germline CDR1 and CDR2: MNHNS and SASEGT. The CDR3 consists of 13 residues. With 3 bases removed from V and 10 bases from J, the gap between germline ends came to 13 bases. The CDR3 sequence is CASSEFRVLEQFF. The CDR3 DNA sequence: TGTGCCAGCAGTGAGTTTCGGGTACTGGAGCAGTTCTTC.

The chain carries TRBV4-1 and TRBJ1-4, with D maybe TRBD1 (6 bases). The CDR3 is 16 amino acids. V was pared by 2 bases and J by 3 bases, with 13 bases between. CDR1 is MGHRA, CDR2 YSYEKL, per germline. The CDR3 is CASSQPLRGSNEKLFF. CDR3 sequence (DNA): TGCGCCAGCAGCCAACCCCTGAGGGGGTCTAATGAAAAACTGTTTTTT.

This clone was seen just once. V and J are TRBV5-6 and TRBJ1-2; D not certain. Trimming left V 3 bases short and J 5 bases short, with 5 bases between. Germline loops: CDR1 SGHDT, CDR2 YYEEEE. The CDR3 totals 11 residues. The CDR3 loop reads CASSSGYGYTF. The CDR3 bases are TGTGCCAGCAGCTCCGGGTATGGCTACACCTTC.

The rearrangement links TRBV12-5 to TRBJ2-2, with D hard to call. Germline values: CDR1 LGHNT, CDR2 FRNRAP. The V end lost 0 bases, the J end lost 8 bases, and 4 bases lay between the germline ends. CDR3 size: 12 residues. The CDR3 nucleotides are TGTGCTAGTGGTTTGGTACTGGGGGAGCTGTTTTTT. Translation gives CASGLVLGELFF.

V is TRBV28 and J is TRBJ2-7; 10 positions agree with TRBD1. Germline values: CDR1 MDHEN, CDR2 SYDVKM. Unmatched junction bases numbered 6, after V lost 5 bases and J lost 2 bases. This CDR3 is built from 15 residues. The CDR3 DNA sequence: TGTGCCAGCAGTAAGACAGGGGGCTGGACCTACGAGCAGTACTTC. Translated, it gives CASSKTGGWTYEQYF.

The V gene is TRBV5-3, the J gene TRBJ1-3; D call uncertain. TRBV5-3 is filed as an ORF, its function uncertain. The CDR3 runs to 17 residues. V was shortened by 4 bases and J by 0 bases, with 17 bases between the two germline ends. The CDR3: CARSHEGVADSGNTIYF. Written as DNA, the CDR3 is TGTGCCAGAAGCCACGAGGGCGTAGCAGACTCTGGAAACACCATATATTTT.

The chain carries TRBV6-1 and TRBJ1-2, with TRBD1 matching over 8 bases. Germline loops: CDR1 MNHNS, CDR2 SASEGT. V trimming: 2 bases; J trimming: 8 bases; junction bases outside the gene matches: 4. The CDR3 runs 13 residues. CDR3 in DNA: TGTGCCAGCAGTGAACAGGGGGCGCGAGGCTACACCTTC. This gives the protein CASSEQGARGYTF.

The CDR3 spells CAVAGGHTGELFF. As DNA, the CDR3 is TGTGCCGTAGCGGGAGGGCACACCGGGGAGCTGTTTTTT. V usage is TRBV7-6 and J usage is TRBJ2-2; 11 bases agree with TRBD2. V lost 11 bases and J lost 3; bases outside the gene matches: 2. The CDR3 contains 13 residues. Germline V gene sequence: CDR1 SGHVS, CDR2 FNYEAQ.

This rearrangement joins TRBV5-8 to TRBJ2-4, with 9 bases lining up with TRBD1. CDR1 is SGHTS and CDR2 is YDEGEE in the germline V gene. J lost 1 base, V lost 6 bases, and 14 bases had no gene match. The CDR3 has 18 residues. CDR3 in amino acids: CASTRNRGRGVAKNIQYF. CDR3 nucleotide sequence: TGTGCCAGCACCCGGAACAGGGGGCGCGGGGTGGCCAAAAACATTCAGTACTTC.

The CDR3 coding sequence is TGTGCCAGCAGCCTCAGGATGGGCAGCTACACCTTC. Its protein product is CASSLRMGSYTF. V usage is TRBV7-9 and J usage is TRBJ1-2; D ambiguous. Germline-derived CDR1 and CDR2 are SEHNR and FQNEAQ (reference sequence). The CDR3 sequence is 12 residues long. Trimming cost V 5 bases and J 9 bases, with 13 bases left between them.

The chain carries TRBV18 and TRBJ1-2; D not resolved. CDR3 length: 13 amino acids. Germline lookup yields CDR1 KGHSH and CDR2 LQKENI. The germline V and J ends were trimmed by 3 bases and 6 bases, with 11 bases remaining between them. CDR3 sequence: CASSPDSGNGYTF. Written as DNA, the CDR3 is TGTGCCAGCTCACCGGACTCAGGAAATGGCTACACCTTC.

This chain joins TRBV20-1 and TRBJ2-1; the match to TRBD2 covers 8 bases. The CDR3 extends over 15 amino acids. V lost 3 bases and J lost 4; bases outside the gene matches: 8. Germline V gene sequence: CDR1 DFQATT, CDR2 SNEGSKA (reference sequence). CDR3 in amino acids: CSASIPQRGYNEQFF. The CDR3 DNA is TGCAGTGCTAGTATCCCCCAGCGGGGGTACAATGAGCAGTTCTTC.

This chain uses TRBV6-2 or TRBV6-3 with TRBJ2-2, with 9 bases identical to TRBD1. This CDR3 has 15 residues. Germline V CDR1 and CDR2: MNHEY, SVGEGT. V trimming: 2 bases; J trimming: 5 bases; junction bases outside the gene matches: 3. CDR3 residues: CASSYLQGATGELFF. CDR3 bases: TGTGCCAGCAGTTACCTACAGGGGGCAACCGGGGAGCTGTTTTTT.

This clone appeared once. This chain links TRBV6-6 with TRBJ1-1; 7 bases agree with TRBD1. There are 16 residues in the CDR3. Germline V gives CDR1 MNHNY, CDR2 SVGAGI (reference sequence). The V segment lost 0 bases and the J segment 0 bases; nucleotides outside the gene matches: 4. The CDR3 bases are TGTGCCAGCAGTTACTCCCGGGACAGCCTGAACACTGAAGCTTTCTTT. Translation gives CASSYSRDSLNTEAFF.

On this clone: This sample also contains other DNA sequences that code for the same CDR3. V is TRBV7-2 and J is TRBJ1-4; D ambiguous. V was clipped by 3 bases and J by 2 bases, with 10 bases between them. Germline V CDR1 and CDR2: SGHTA, FQGNSA. The CDR3 totals 15 residues. The CDR3 loop is CASSLSAGTNEKLFF. The CDR3 nucleotides are TGTGCCAGCAGCTTGTCTGCGGGGACTAATGAAAAACTGTTTTTT.

The chain carries TRBV4-3 and TRBJ2-3; tentatively, D is TRBD2 (7 bases). The V gene's germline CDR1 is LGHNA and CDR2 YSLEER. V was pared by 0 bases and J by 7 bases, with 17 bases between. The CDR3 runs 16 residues. CDR3 amino acids: CASSQDRGGYGYTQYF. For the CDR3, the DNA is TGCGCCAGCAGCCAAGATAGGGGGGGTTACGGCTATACGCAGTATTTT.